Each of the 11 T cell receptor beta chains below was sequenced from the same sample in a study of blood T cells in healthy people across ages. Next came a second PCR, run for about 6 to 12 cycles, which used a sample-barcoded 5' primer along with a J-beta primer mix. MiXCR, run by TCRdb on the 5' RACE reads, gives a single entry per CDR3 protein. The table has 800,000 to 1,000,000 distinct CDR3 sequences, around 46% seen once; the top ten hold under 15%. The source material was blood. The receptors shown here come from a young man in good health.

This clonotype was recorded only once. This chain joins TRBV12-3 or TRBV12-4 and TRBJ1-1; D perhaps matches TRBD1 (5 bases). This CDR3 contains 15 residues. V lost 6 bases to trimming and J lost 1 base, with 15 bases between them. The chain's CDR3 is CASSPLRGPNTEAFF. The CDR3 DNA reads as TGTGCCAGCAGCCCCTTAAGGGGCCCGAACACTGAAGCTTTCTTT.

The rearrangement joins TRBV4-1 to TRBJ1-4, with no clear D. The V and J ends lost 6 bases and 0 bases respectively, with 14 bases between them. Germline V gene lookup returns CDR1 MGHRA and CDR2 YSYEKL. The CDR3 totals 16 residues. This CDR3 reads CASSSVGYTTNEKLFF. In DNA, the CDR3 is TGCGCCAGCAGTAGTGTAGGATATACAACTAATGAAAAACTGTTTTTT.

This clonotype has a handful of counts. V and J are TRBV20-1 and TRBJ1-6; the match to TRBD1 covers 9 bases. The CDR3 sequence is 15 residues long. V shed 1 base, J shed 9 bases, and the junction held 7 bases outside the gene matches. Germline CDR1 and CDR2: DFQATT and SNEGSKA (reference sequence). The CDR3: CSARADRGIGSPLHF. The CDR3 region has the DNA TGCAGTGCTAGAGCAGACAGGGGGATTGGTTCACCCCTCCACTTT.

This chain uses TRBV7-2 with TRBJ1-2; D is ambiguous. The CDR3 covers 10 residues. V was clipped by 5 bases and J by 10 bases, with 8 bases between them. Germline-derived CDR1 and CDR2 are SGHTA and FQGNSA. The CDR3 region is CASSREFYTF. The CDR3 coding sequence is TGTGCCAGCAGCAGGGAATTCTACACCTTC.

The CDR3 here is CSLRAGGNEQFF. The CDR3 bases are TGCAGCCTCCGAGCGGGGGGCAATGAGCAGTTCTTC. This sequence joins TRBV29-1 and TRBJ2-1; 9 bases match TRBD2. The CDR3 runs to 12 residues. V was pared by 8 bases and J by 6 bases, with 5 bases of the junction left unmatched. The V gene's germline CDR1 is SQVTM and CDR2 ANQGSEA.

The CDR3, as DNA: TGTGCCAGCAGAGACGGACAGGGAGTGAGTTCACCCCTCCACTTT. Translating it yields CASRDGQGVSSPLHF. The chain is built from TRBV7-9 and TRBJ1-6, with TRBD1 matching 8 bases. With 6 bases clipped from V and 9 bases from J, the junction kept 10 bases outside the gene matches. The length of the CDR3 is 15 residues. From germline, CDR1 is SEHNR and CDR2 FQNEAQ (reference sequence).

V gene TRBV27 combines with J gene TRBJ2-3, with D possibly being TRBD1 or TRBD2 (6 bases each). The V and J ends lost 3 bases and 0 bases respectively, with 10 bases between them. CDR1 is MNHEY and CDR2 is SMNVEV in the germline V gene (reference sequence). This CDR3 contains 15 residues. The CDR3 spells CASSFGGLSTDTQYF. CDR3 in DNA: TGTGCCAGCAGTTTTGGGGGGCTTAGCACAGATACGCAGTATTTT.

The chain has TRBV30 and TRBJ2-5; D uncertain. The CDR3 loop spans 13 amino acids. Trimming removed 0 bases from V and 5 bases from J, with 10 bases in between. Germline CDR1 GTSNPN, CDR2 SVGIG (reference sequence). This CDR3 reads CAWSVNTRETQYF. The CDR3 DNA reads TGTGCCTGGAGTGTTAACACCCGGGAGACCCAGTACTTC.

CDR3 DNA: TGTGCCAGCAGCTTAGGCGGGGGGCCAGTTACAGAGACCCAGTACTTC. It is translated as CASSLGGGPVTETQYF. The gene calls are TRBV11-2 and TRBJ2-5, with 8 positions matching TRBD2. From germline, CDR1 is SGHAT and CDR2 FQNNGV. This CDR3 region has 16 residues. Trimming took 1 base from V and 4 from J; bases not matched to a gene: 8.

The rearrangement uses TRBV7-2 and TRBJ1-1; D is unclear. The CDR3 loop spans 14 amino acids. Trimming left V 5 bases short and J 6 bases short, with 16 bases between. In germline, CDR1 is SGHTA, CDR2 FQGNSA. CDR3 sequence: CASSNRQPFSEAFF. In DNA, the CDR3 is TGTGCCAGCAGCAATAGACAACCCTTTTCTGAAGCTTTCTTT. Using reference TRBV7-2 and TRBJ1-1 for the parts outside the CDR3, the full variable domain is GAGVSQSPSNKVTEKGKDVELRCDPISGHTALYWYRQSLGQGLEFLIYFQGNSAPDKSGLPSDRFSAERTGGSVSTLTIQRTQQEDSAVYLCASSNRQPFSEAFFGQGTRLTVV.

This clonotype has just a few counts. The chain employs TRBV7-2 and TRBJ1-2; tentative D call: TRBD1 (6 bases). V lost 5 bases and J 6 bases, leaving 16 bases between the germline ends. The CDR3 sequence is 14 residues long. The germline V gene encodes CDR1 SGHTA and CDR2 FQGNSA. CDR3 region: CASSPKQGNNGYTF. The CDR3 DNA reads as TGTGCCAGCAGCCCAAAACAGGGAAACAATGGCTACACCTTC.